This TCR beta chain was recorded in a study of PD-L1 blockade in urothelial cancer. Study overall: Prior exposure to chemotherapy in patients amounted to 0 to 3 regimens received. Analyzed time points were 3 weeks (second dose) and 6 weeks after therapy began.

Trimming took 1 base from V and 5 from J; bases not matched to a gene: 15. The CDR3 has 18 residues. The germline V gene encodes CDR1 MGHRA and CDR2 YSYEKL. Synthetic spike-ins, TCR analog templates, were added into each PCR. Produced via immunoSEQ multiplex PCR; TCRdb's table is partial and in-frame only. This table has 55,000 or so clones, 84% appearing once. Patients' cancers were locally advanced or metastatic urothelial carcinomas. Specimen: PBMCs, collected around atezolizumab (anti-PD-L1) treatment. The chain employs TRBV4-1 and TRBJ2-5, with 8 bases matching TRBD1. This TCR came from a middle-aged man with urothelial cancer. CDR3 sequence: CASSQAQSFPGGTETQYF. The CDR3, as DNA: TGCGCCAGCAGCCAAGCCCAGAGTTTCCCAGGGGGCACGGAGACCCAGTACTTC.